Below are 14 T cell receptor beta chains sequenced from a single sample in a study of blood T cell repertoires in COVID-19 (dated by TCRdb to 2018 to 2020). Library preparation used the immunoSEQ multiplex PCR assay. TCRdb took this table from immuneACCESS and kept in-frame rearrangements with V and J called. Such tables lack part of the clones; where checked against another copy, unresolved V genes explain under half of the gap, and the rest is unexplained. In this sample the table shows some 150,000 clones, about four fifths of which occur a single time. The top ten hold 25% to 30% of the sample. Sequenced sample: peripheral blood. These receptors came from a woman in her sixties with acute or convalescent COVID-19.

The CDR3 loop reads CAGDFDSLSGEQFF. The CDR3 DNA is TGTGCCGGAGATTTTGACAGTCTCTCGGGTGAGCAGTTCTTC. This sequence joins TRBV30 and TRBJ2-1, with D possibly matching TRBD1 (5 bases). From germline, CDR1 is GTSNPN and CDR2 SVGIG (reference sequence). V was trimmed by 8 bases and J by 9 bases, leaving 23 bases between them. There are 14 residues in the CDR3.

V gene TRBV11-2 combines with J gene TRBJ1-1; D unresolved. Trimming removed 5 bases from V and 8 bases from J, with 12 bases in between. The CDR3 contains 12 residues. Germline loops: CDR1 SGHAT, CDR2 FQNNGV. The CDR3 DNA reads as TGTGCCAGCAGCCCTCAGGAATGGGAAGCTTTCTTT. This gives the protein CASSPQEWEAFF.

Points on this clone: At one end, the junction sequence differs from germline, possibly due to a read error. The rearrangement uses TRBV7-2 and TRBJ2-1, with 8 bases matching TRBD2. Germline loops: CDR1 SGHTA, CDR2 FQGNSA. The CDR3 has 19 amino acids. The CDR3 loop reads CASSLATGPVGGAYNEQFF. The CDR3 bases are TGTGCCAGCAGCCTAGCAACTGGGCCTGTCGGGGGGGCCTACAATGAGCAGTTCTTC.

The chain is built from TRBV10-3 and TRBJ1-6; 7 nucleotides align to TRBD1. Germline lookup yields CDR1 ENHRY and CDR2 SYGVKD. V shed 10 bases and J 8 bases; nucleotides not matched to a gene: 5. CDR3 length: 12 residues. CDR3 sequence (DNA): TGTGCCACGTTGGGGACAGATTCACCCCTCCACTTT. Amino acids: CATLGTDSPLHF.

The chain is built from TRBV7-2 and TRBJ1-2; no clear D gene. V gave up 4 bases and J gave up 4 bases, with 13 bases separating them. Germline V lookup: CDR1 SGHTA, CDR2 FQGNSA. The CDR3 consists of 14 residues. The CDR3 sequence: CASSSTRVGYGYTF. As DNA, the CDR3 is TGTGCCAGCAGCTCGACCCGGGTGGGCTATGGCTACACCTTC. The full variable domain, completed using reference TRBV7-2 and TRBJ1-2, is GAGVSQSPSNKVTEKGKDVELRCDPISGHTALYWYRQSLGQGLEFLIYFQGNSAPDKSGLPSDRFSAERTGGSVSTLTIQRTQQEDSAVYLCASSSTRVGYGYTFGSGTRLTVV.

The V call is TRBV4-1, the J call TRBJ1-1, with 7 bases matching TRBD1. This CDR3 is built from 15 residues. The J segment lost 6 bases and the V segment lost 2 bases, leaving 9 bases of the junction unmatched. Looked up from germline, CDR1 is MGHRA and CDR2 is YSYEKL. The CDR3 protein is CASSQSPTGDSEAFF. The CDR3 nucleotides are TGCGCCAGCAGCCAATCCCCAACAGGGGACTCTGAAGCTTTCTTT.

The genes are TRBV6-5 and TRBJ1-3; D ambiguous. This CDR3 contains 15 residues. V lost 7 bases and J 4 bases, leaving 17 bases between the germline ends. The germline gives CDR1 MNHEY, CDR2 SVGAGI. The CDR3 loop reads CASTPRRFVGNTIYF. The DNA for the CDR3 is TGTGCCAGCACCCCCCGTCGTTTTGTAGGAAACACCATATATTTT.

The chain links TRBV15 to TRBJ2-7; TRBD1 is a possible D gene (6 bases). CDR1 LNHNV and CDR2 YYDKDF come from the germline V gene (reference sequence). Trimming stripped 0 bases from V and 2 bases from J, with 14 bases between. This CDR3 has 16 residues. The CDR3 region has the DNA TGTGCCACCAGCAGAGATCAGGCCGCAGGGGCCTACGAGCAGTACTTC. This encodes CATSRDQAAGAYEQYF.

This chain links TRBV10-3 with TRBJ1-2; D may be TRBD1 (6 bases). Trimming took 2 bases from V and 3 from J, leaving 13 bases between them. Germline CDR1 and CDR2: ENHRY and SYGVKD. CDR3 length: 15 residues. As DNA, the CDR3 is TGTGCCATCAGTGAGAAGGGGGAAGTGGACTATGGCTACACCTTC. Protein sequence: CAISEKGEVDYGYTF.

The chain joins TRBV19 to TRBJ1-5; 11 bases align to TRBD1. Trimming cost V 8 bases and J 6 bases; bases outside gene matches: 3. Germline V gene sequence: CDR1 LNHDA, CDR2 SQIVND (reference sequence). The CDR3 is 13 amino acids. CDR3 protein: CASLDRGLQPQHF. The CDR3 DNA sequence: TGTGCCAGTCTGGACAGGGGGCTTCAGCCCCAGCATTTT.

The chain has TRBV27 and TRBJ1-6; tentative D call: TRBD1 (6 bases). This CDR3 spans 15 amino acids. Germline CDR1 reads MNHEY; CDR2 reads SMNVEV (reference sequence). Trimming removed 3 bases from V and 6 bases from J, with 12 bases in between. The CDR3 DNA is TGTGCCAGCAGTTTTCGGACAGCCCTTAATTCACCCCTCCACTTT. Translation gives CASSFRTALNSPLHF.

The chain is built from TRBV19 and TRBJ1-2; 7 nucleotides line up with TRBD1. V shed 3 bases, J shed 8 bases, and the junction held 6 bases outside the gene matches. The CDR3 consists of 13 residues. In germline, CDR1 is LNHDA, CDR2 SQIVND (reference sequence). The CDR3 nucleotides are TGTGCCAGTAGTATGGCAGACAGGGACGGCTACACCTTC. Its protein product is CASSMADRDGYTF.

A note on this clone: At one end, the junction sequence differs from germline, possibly due to a read error. The gene calls are TRBV30 and TRBJ2-3, with 11 bases matching TRBD2. The germline V gene encodes CDR1 GTSNPN and CDR2 SVGIG (reference sequence). The CDR3 spans 13 residues. CDR3 loop: CAWSVTSGGPVHF. The CDR3 DNA reads as TGTGCCTGGAGTGTAACTAGCGGGGGCCCCGTCCATTTT.

This chain joins TRBV27 and TRBJ1-5, with TRBD1 matching 7 bases. Trimming at V came to 1 base and at J to 3 bases, leaving 9 bases not matched to a gene. The germline V gene encodes CDR1 MNHEY and CDR2 SMNVEV (reference sequence). This CDR3 has 17 residues. In DNA form, the CDR3 reads TGTGCCAGCAGTTTATTCGCCAGGGGGGCGGTCAATCAGCCCCAGCATTTT. Residues: CASSLFARGAVNQPQHF.